Below are 20 T cell receptor beta chains sequenced from a single sample in a study of spatial heterogeneity in lung cancer. Study-level points and caveats: Counts of expanded intratumoral alpha and beta TCRs tracked tumor mutation counts.

TCRdb re-called the 5' RACE reads with MiXCR, one entry per CDR3 protein. The table lists 15,000 to 20,000 distinct CDR3 sequences, 5% to 7.5% of them singletons. Time point meaning: sample taken at primary tumor resection. No antigen is known for these receptors. The sample consisted of lung tumor tissue, taken at surgery. These receptors were taken from a male donor with early-stage non-small cell lung cancer.

This clonotype was picked up many times. Within a library made for alpha chains, this beta chain is off target, and its count is uninformative. This chain links TRBV7-6 with TRBJ1-1; the D gene is possibly TRBD1 (5 bases). CDR3 length equals 13 residues. Germline lookup yields CDR1 SGHVS and CDR2 FNYEAQ. V lost 5 bases, J lost 3 bases, and 10 bases lay in between. Written as DNA, the CDR3 is TGTGCCAGCAGCAAGGACATCTACACTGAAGCTTTCTTT. Translating gives CASSKDIYTEAFF.

This clonotype was observed at least ten times. This beta chain is a stray read from a library made for alpha chains; its abundance is not meaningful. The CDR3 DNA is TGTGCCAGCCAGCCACGAGGGGTGAACAATGAGCAGTTCTTC. Amino acid sequence: CASQPRGVNNEQFF. The J gene is TRBJ2-1, the V gene TRBV12-3 or TRBV12-4; D tentatively fits TRBD1 or TRBD2 (5 bases each). V lost 8 bases to trimming and J lost 5 bases, with 16 bases between them. The CDR3 is 14 amino acids.

The sample holds many counts of this clonotype. This beta chain slipped into a library made for alpha chains as a stray read, so its size is not meaningful. The rearrangement links TRBV7-9 to TRBJ2-2; D possibly corresponds to TRBD1 (6 bases). This CDR3 is 14 amino acids long. CDR1 and CDR2 (germline): SEHNR, FQNEAQ (reference sequence). With 3 bases removed from V and 6 bases from J, the gap between germline ends came to 11 bases. CDR3: CASSLTGIAGELFF. The DNA for the CDR3 is TGTGCCAGCAGCTTGACAGGAATCGCCGGGGAGCTGTTTTTT.

Turning to this clonotype: A read error may explain this, as a much larger clone is one base away. For a library built for alpha chains, this beta chain is a stray read; little rests on its size. The gene calls are TRBV6-5 and TRBJ2-7; the D gene is possibly TRBD2 (5 bases). The CDR3 loop spans 12 amino acids. Germline V gene sequence: CDR1 MNHEY, CDR2 SVGAGI. V was trimmed by 5 bases and J by 7 bases, leaving 12 bases between them. This CDR3 is CASSATGWEQYF. The CDR3, as DNA: TGTGCCAGCAGTGCCACGGGATGGGAGCAGTACTTC.

This clonotype was observed at least ten times. The size of this beta chain means little, since it is a stray read in a library made for alpha chains. The V and J genes are TRBV11-1 and TRBJ2-1; no clear D. V lost 1 base and J lost 5, with 12 bases in between. CDR3 length equals 15 residues. Germline CDR1 reads SGHAT; CDR2 reads FQDESV (reference sequence). CDR3 DNA sequence: TGTGCCAGCAGCTTAGGGGGTTCCAAGGACAATGAGCAGTTCTTC. Its translation: CASSLGGSKDNEQFF.

At least ten counts were recorded for this clonotype. The library was designed around alpha chains, so this beta chain is a stray read whose abundance carries little weight. The gene calls are TRBV7-6 and TRBJ2-3; D is ambiguous. The CDR3 totals 10 residues. Germline V CDR1 and CDR2: SGHVS, FNYEAQ. V lost 8 bases and J 7 bases, leaving 7 bases between the germline ends. Written as DNA, the CDR3 is TGTGCCAGCGGGTCTCATACGCAGTATTTT. Amino acid sequence: CASGSHTQYF.

This clonotype was picked up many times. This beta chain is an unintended read in a library built for alpha chains; its size means little. The chain carries TRBV4-1 and TRBJ1-2; 11 bases are shared with TRBD1. With V trimmed by 3 bases and J by 4 bases, 1 base remained unmatched. The CDR3 sequence is 14 residues long. The germline V gene has CDR1 MGHRA and CDR2 YSYEKL. Here the CDR3 reads CASSQGTGGYGYTF. CDR3 in DNA: TGCGCCAGCAGCCAGGGGACAGGGGGCTATGGCTACACCTTC.

This clonotype was recorded at least ten times. This beta chain is off target for a library built for alpha chains, so its abundance means little. This chain links TRBV7-8 with TRBJ1-2; D call uncertain. Germline CDR1 is SGHVS and CDR2 is FQNEAQ. The CDR3 covers 14 residues. V lost 10 bases and J 5 bases, leaving 20 bases between the germline ends. The CDR3 DNA is TGTGCCACAGGCGAGAGGCCCGTTGGTTATGGCTACACCTTC. Its protein is CATGERPVGYGYTF.

Details on this clonotype: Found in a library prepared for alpha chains, this beta chain is an off-target read, and its abundance has little meaning. The rearrangement uses TRBV12-3 or TRBV12-4 and TRBJ1-1; TRBD1 might be the D (6 bases). The germline V and J ends were trimmed by 7 bases and 5 bases, with 20 bases remaining between them. There are 15 residues in the CDR3. As DNA, the CDR3 is TGTGCCAGCACCCTAATAACGGGGGGCTGGACTGAAGCTTTCTTT. Translating it yields CASTLITGGWTEAFF.

This clonotype was seen many times. Found in a library prepared for alpha chains, this beta chain is an off-target read, and its abundance has little meaning. The chain has TRBV5-1 and TRBJ1-2; 10 bases match TRBD1. This CDR3 contains 16 residues. J was trimmed by 2 bases and V by 2 bases; bases with no gene match: 6. Germline lookup yields CDR1 SGHRS and CDR2 YFSETQ. CDR3 in DNA: TGCGCCAGCAGCTTCACCCGGACAGGGGGGAACTATGGCTACACCTTC. Translation gives CASSFTRTGGNYGYTF.

This clonotype was counted ten times or more. Because the library targeted alpha chains, this beta chain is an off-target read whose size means little. This chain uses TRBV20-1 with TRBJ1-1, with unresolved D. V shed 6 bases and J shed 1 base, with 12 bases lying between them. Germline V gene sequence: CDR1 DFQATT, CDR2 SNEGSKA (reference sequence). The CDR3 spans 13 residues. CDR3 in DNA: TGCAGTGCCCTAAGGACGGCGAACACTGAAGCTTTCTTT. Its translation: CSALRTANTEAFF.

The sample holds many counts of this clonotype. For a library built for alpha chains, this beta chain is a stray read; little rests on its size. This chain links TRBV27 with TRBJ2-7; no firm D call. V was cut by 3 bases and J by 4 bases, with 13 bases left in between. The CDR3 is 14 amino acids. The germline CDR1 and CDR2 sequences are MNHEY and SMNVEV (reference sequence). CDR3 region: CASSLKQVGYEQYF. Here the CDR3 DNA reads TGTGCCAGCAGTTTGAAGCAGGTGGGATACGAGCAGTACTTC.

This clonotype has a count of ten or more. This beta chain was picked up by a library intended for alpha chains and is off target, so its count carries little meaning. The rearrangement uses TRBV7-8 and TRBJ1-6; TRBD1 is a possible D gene (5 bases). The CDR3 is 15 residues long. Deletions cut 0 bases from V and 3 bases from J, with 6 bases between. Germline assignment: CDR1 SGHVS and CDR2 FQNEAQ. The CDR3 loop is CASSLAQGYNSPLHF. CDR3 nucleotide sequence: TGTGCCAGCAGCTTAGCGCAGGGCTATAATTCACCCCTCCACTTT.

Many counts were recorded for this clonotype. This beta chain is a stray read from a library made for alpha chains; its abundance is not meaningful. The rearrangement links TRBV4-1 to TRBJ2-1; 12 bases align to TRBD2. The germline V gene has CDR1 MGHRA and CDR2 YSYEKL. The CDR3 has 17 amino acids. J was trimmed by 7 bases and V by 5 bases; bases with no gene match: 12. The CDR3 is CASSLGLTSGGQNEQFF. CDR3 in DNA: TGCGCCAGCAGCTTGGGACTGACTAGCGGGGGTCAAAATGAGCAGTTCTTC.

This clonotype is medium-sized in the sample. This beta chain came through as a stray read in a library set up for alpha chains, and its size says little. The V gene is TRBV25-1, the J gene TRBJ1-6, with 8 bases that match TRBD1. J gave up 10 bases and V 4 bases, and 3 bases lay outside the gene matches. This CDR3 comprises 13 residues. Germline lookup yields CDR1 MGHDK and CDR2 SYGVNS. In DNA form, the CDR3 reads TGTGCCAGCAGTGGGACAGGGCAATCACCCCTCCACTTT. This translates into CASSGTGQSPLHF.

Regarding this clonotype: Since it is a stray read in a library aimed at alpha chains, this beta chain has a size that is not meaningful. The chain uses TRBV3-1 and TRBJ1-6; D is uncertain. CDR3 length equals 14 residues. The germline V and J ends were trimmed by 10 bases and 0 bases, with 10 bases remaining between them. Germline assignment: CDR1 LGHDT and CDR2 YNNKEL (reference sequence). DNA for the CDR3: TGTGCCACAGCCGATGGCTCCTATAATTCACCCCTCCACTTT. Residues: CATADGSYNSPLHF.

This clonotype is medium-sized within its sample. This beta chain was picked up by a library intended for alpha chains and is off target, so its count carries little meaning. This sequence joins TRBV20-1 and TRBJ1-5; 8 positions match TRBD1. The CDR3 contains 14 residues. Germline trimming cut 1 base from V and 6 bases from J; bases unmatched to any gene: 5. The V gene's germline CDR1 is DFQATT and CDR2 SNEGSKA (reference sequence). The DNA of the CDR3 is TGCAGTGCTAGAGGCAGGGGGCAAGGTCAGCCCCAGCATTTT. Its protein product is CSARGRGQGQPQHF.

This clonotype was seen repeatedly, ten times or more. The library was designed around alpha chains, so this beta chain is a stray read whose abundance carries little weight. This chain links TRBV28 with TRBJ2-7; no clear D gene. With 5 bases removed from V and 7 bases from J, the gap between germline ends came to 9 bases. The CDR3 covers 11 residues. CDR1 is MDHEN, CDR2 SYDVKM, per germline. The CDR3 loop reads CASSPSTEQYF. The CDR3 DNA sequence: TGTGCCAGCAGTCCTTCGACAGAGCAGTACTTC.

This clonotype occurred many times. Since the library was made to target alpha chains, this beta chain is a stray read and its abundance is not meaningful. The V and J genes are TRBV20-1 and TRBJ1-5, with D maybe TRBD1 (6 bases). Germline V CDR1 and CDR2: DFQATT, SNEGSKA (reference sequence). The CDR3 totals 15 residues. Trimming left V 0 bases short and J 5 bases short, with 14 bases between. CDR3 sequence: CSARDYRAVDQPQHF. In DNA, the CDR3 is TGCAGTGCTAGAGATTACAGGGCAGTTGATCAGCCCCAGCATTTT.

This clonotype was observed many times. One end of the junction varies from germline; a read error may be responsible. This beta chain lies outside the target of a library built for alpha chains; its clone size means little. The gene calls are TRBV12-3 or TRBV12-4 and TRBJ2-7, with a possible D match to TRBD2 (6 bases). This CDR3 has 14 amino acids. CDR3: CASSSPRDSNEQYF. The CDR3 DNA sequence: TGTGCCAGCAGTTCCCCCCGGGACTCCAACGAGCAGTACTTC.